The rows below give T cell receptor beta chains drawn from one sample of a study of T-cell reconstitution after alpha-beta-depleted transplantation in children. MiXCR, applied by TCRdb to the PCR reads, yields one record per CDR3 protein. The repertoire consists of around 400,000 distinct CDR3 sequences, with 20% occurring once and the leading ten covering about 3.8%. This specimen was PBMCs from the stem cell graft donor, taken from the stem cell graft. The receptors stem from a human donor who donated a stem cell graft to a child with acute myeloid leukemia. Each CDR3 is given with its conserved first and last residue. Each record gives: J gene, V gene, clone size, D gene, CDR3 DNA, CDR3 protein. The D gene is left open where the match is weak. Not every row has a clone size; where given, it reads once, few, many or a size class.

>TRBJ2-7|TRBV6-1|.|TRBD2
TGTGCCAGCAGTGAACTTCGGACTAGCTTCCCCTACGAGCAGTACTTC
CASSELRTSFPYEQYF
>TRBJ2-7|TRBV3-1|.|TRBD2
TGTGCCAGCAGCCAAAGTGGAGCGGGAGGGAACTACGAGCAGTACTTC
CASSQSGAGGNYEQYF
>TRBJ2-2|TRBV9|.|.
TGTGCCAGCAGCGTAGATAGGACTAACACCGGGGAGCTGTTTTTT
CASSVDRTNTGELFF
>TRBJ2-1|TRBV5-1|few|TRBD1
TGCGCCAGCAGCTTGTCGGCAGGGGGCAATGAGCAGTTCTTC
CASSLSAGGNEQFF
>TRBJ2-7|TRBV15|.|.
TGTGCCACCAGCTGGCCTGGGAGTGCATACGAGCAGTACTTC
CATSWPGSAYEQYF
>TRBJ2-4|TRBV7-9|.|TRBD1
TGTGCCAGCAGCTTACCGGGGACAGGCGTTTCCATTCAGTACTTC
CASSLPGTGVSIQYF
>TRBJ2-1|TRBV5-6|.|.
TGTGCCAGCAGCGTAATAAGGGGTTACAATGAGCAGTTCTTC
CASSVIRGYNEQFF
>TRBJ2-3|TRBV20-1|few|TRBD2
TGCAGTGCTAGAGATAGCGGGCCTAGCGTCACAGATACGCAGTATTTT
CSARDSGPSVTDTQYF
>TRBJ1-1|TRBV29-1|many|.
TGCAGCGTTCCTGGGGCTCACACTGAAGCTTTCTTT
CSVPGAHTEAFF
>TRBJ2-7|TRBV7-8|.|.
TGTGCCAGCAGCACCCCCGTCTATCCCCAAGGCGAGCAGTACTTC
CASSTPVYPQGEQYF
>TRBJ2-3|TRBV20-1|few|.
TGCAGTGCTAGAGATGGGGGCGGGAGAATGGATACGCAGTATTTT
CSARDGGGRMDTQYF
>TRBJ2-7|TRBV7-2|few|TRBD1
TGTGCCAGCAGCGCCGGGACAGGGCCCTACGAGCAGTACTTC
CASSAGTGPYEQYF
>TRBJ2-1|TRBV5-1|.|TRBD2
TGCGCCAGCAGCGGGACGACTAGCGGGGGGTACAATGAGCAGTTCTTC
CASSGTTSGGYNEQFF
>TRBJ2-2|TRBV5-5|.|TRBD2
TGTGCCAGCAGCTTACAGCGGGAATGGACCGGGGAGCTGTTTTTT
CASSLQREWTGELFF
>TRBJ2-3|TRBV20-1|.|.
TGCAGTGCTAGAGTTTCTAGCCTAACAGATACGCAGTATTTT
CSARVSSLTDTQYF
>TRBJ2-3|TRBV12-3/TRBV12-4|.|TRBD2
TGTGCCAGCAGTTTGGCGGGAGGGGTAGATACGCAGTATTTT
CASSLAGGVDTQYF
>TRBJ2-5|TRBV7-2|few|.
TGTGCCAGCAGCCCCGGGACCCTCGGAGAGACCCAGTACTTC
CASSPGTLGETQYF
>TRBJ2-2|TRBV28|.|TRBD1
TGTGCCAGCAGTTTATTCGGGACAGGGAACACCGGGGAGCTGTTTTTT
CASSLFGTGNTGELFF
>TRBJ2-1|TRBV20-1|.|.
TGCAGTGCTAGAAGATGGCAACACGATGAGCAGTTCTTC
CSARRWQHDEQFF
>TRBJ2-7|TRBV24-1|few|.
TGTGCCACCAGCGTTGGGTTGCAGAGCGAGCAGTACTTC
CATSVGLQSEQYF
>TRBJ2-7|TRBV29-1|many|TRBD2
TGCAGCGTTGGCGGGAGGGCCCTCGACGAGCAGTACTTC
CSVGGRALDEQYF
>TRBJ2-7|TRBV5-1|.|TRBD1
TGCGCCAGCAGCTTGCGAATGCCGGGACAGGGCTACGAGCAGTACTTC
CASSLRMPGQGYEQYF
>TRBJ2-6|TRBV2|.|.
TGTGCCAAAAGGGTTGGGGCCAACGTCCTGACTTTC
CAKRVGANVLTF
>TRBJ2-1|TRBV5-1|.|TRBD2
TGCGCCAGCAGCCTAAGGACTAGCAAGGACAATGAGCAGTTCTTC
CASSLRTSKDNEQFF
>TRBJ2-5|TRBV28|.|TRBD2
TGTGCCAGCAGTTCCCAACTAGCGGGAGGAGGGGAGACCCAGTACTTC
CASSSQLAGGGETQYF
>TRBJ2-7|TRBV12-3/TRBV12-4|.|TRBD1
TGTGCCAGCAGTCCTGGGGACAGGGGATTTACGAGGCAGTACTTC
CASSPGDRGFTRQYF
>TRBJ1-1|TRBV7-2|few|.
TGTGCCAGCAGCCCTACCAGCTCCACTGAAGCTTTCTTT
CASSPTSSTEAFF
>TRBJ2-1|TRBV7-2|.|.
TGTGCCAGCAGCTTAGCAGTCCGTTCTCTTAACAATGAGCAGTTCTTC
CASSLAVRSLNNEQFF
>TRBJ1-6|TRBV20-1|.|.
TGCAGTGCTAGAGATGGGTTAGAGGGAGGATCACCCCTCCACTTT
CSARDGLEGGSPLHF
>TRBJ2-7|TRBV24-1|many|TRBD2
TGTGCCACCAGTGACCCGGGACTAGCGGGAGATGACGAGCAGTACTTC
CATSDPGLAGDDEQYF
>TRBJ2-3|TRBV6-2/TRBV6-3|.|.
TGTGCCAGCAGCGACCCAGTGGGACAAGCGACGGGAGGAGATACGCAGTATTTT
CASSDPVGQATGGDTQYF
>TRBJ2-1|TRBV21-1|.|.
TGTGCCAGCAGCAAAGAGGTTACGGGGAGCCGATTCTACAATGAGCAGTTCTTC
CASSKEVTGSRFYNEQFF
>TRBJ2-7|TRBV12-3/TRBV12-4|.|.
TGTGCCAGCAGTTTATCCCCAACGACCTACGAGCAGTACTTC
CASSLSPTTYEQYF
>TRBJ1-2|TRBV28|.|.
TGTGCCAGCAGCCTTCGGACAATCTGGGATGGCTACACCTTC
CASSLRTIWDGYTF
>TRBJ1-6|TRBV13|.|.
TGTGCCAGCAGCTTAGGTGGATCGATCAATTCACCCCTCCACTTT
CASSLGGSINSPLHF
>TRBJ2-7|TRBV4-1|.|TRBD2
TGCGCCAGCAGTCATTGGGACGGGGGACTAGTGCCCTACGAGCAGTACTTC
CASSHWDGGLVPYEQYF
>TRBJ2-7|TRBV4-1|.|TRBD2
TGCGCCAGCAGCCAGGCGGGAGGCCGCTACGAGCAGTACTTC
CASSQAGGRYEQYF
>TRBJ2-7|TRBV10-2|few|TRBD1
TGCGCCAGCAGTGAGTCGATAACAGGGGATTCCTACGAGCAGTACTTC
CASSESITGDSYEQYF
>TRBJ2-5|TRBV11-2|.|.
TGTGCCAGCAGCCCTAGGTTGGGACGACTTCAAGAGACCCAGTACTTC
CASSPRLGRLQETQYF
>TRBJ2-1|TRBV25-1|.|.
TGTGCCAGCAGTGACCGGCGGAACAATGAGCAGTTCTTC
CASSDRRNNEQFF
>TRBJ2-2|TRBV6-5|many|.
TGTGCCAGCAGTTACTCTATTTTTCCCGGGAATTGGAACGGGGAGCTGTTTTTT
CASSYSIFPGNWNGELFF
>TRBJ2-7|TRBV27|.|.
TGTGCCAGCAGTTTATCGGGGCTGAGTCCCTACGAGCAGTACTTC
CASSLSGLSPYEQYF
>TRBJ2-1|TRBV9|.|.
TGTGCCAGCAGCGTGGTGGCGGGACCTAATGAGCAGTTCTTC
CASSVVAGPNEQFF
>TRBJ1-4|TRBV13|few|.
TGTGCCAGCAGCTTAGGAGGAACAGGGAATGAAAAACTGTTTTTT
CASSLGGTGNEKLFF
>TRBJ2-7|TRBV20-1|many|TRBD2
TGCAGTGCTAGAGATCGAGCGGGAGGGCCGAGCGAGCAGTACTTC
CSARDRAGGPSEQYF
>TRBJ2-2|TRBV4-1|few|.
TGCGCCAGCAGCCCAGTGGGGAGCATGGTCCGGGGTACCATCACCGGGGAGCTGTTTTTT
CASSPVGSMVRGTITGELFF
>TRBJ1-1|TRBV29-1|many|.
TGCAGCGTTTTATTCATGGGGTATCGACCGAACACTGAAGCTTCCTTT
CSVLFMGYRPNTEASF
>TRBJ2-7|TRBV25-1|.|.
TGTGCCAGCTTCTCGTCCTACGAGCAGTACTTC
CASFSSYEQYF
>TRBJ1-1|TRBV6-1|few|.
TGTGCCAGCAGTACATACAGGGAGACTGAAGCTTTCTTT
CASSTYRETEAFF
>TRBJ2-2|TRBV4-3|few|.
TGCGCCAGCAGCCAATCCCACCTTACACAGGGGGAGCTGTTTTTT
CASSQSHLTQGELFF
>TRBJ2-7|TRBV20-1|.|.
TGCAGTGCTAGAGTAAGGCAGGGTGACTACGAGCAGTACTTC
CSARVRQGDYEQYF
>TRBJ1-6|TRBV20-1|few|TRBD1
TGCAGTGCCACCGGGACAGGGGCTTCACCCCTCCACTTT
CSATGTGASPLHF
>TRBJ2-7|TRBV10-2|many|TRBD2
TGCGCCAGCAGTGATTGGACTAGCGGGGAACACGAGCAGTACTTC
CASSDWTSGEHEQYF
>TRBJ2-5|TRBV10-3|many|.
TGTGCCATCAGTGAGGTGGGAGAGACCCAGTACTTC
CAISEVGETQYF
>TRBJ2-3|TRBV13|.|.
TGTGCCAGCAGTAACGGGGAGGGGGGCGCGAGACCAGATACGCAGTATTTT
CASSNGEGGARPDTQYF
>TRBJ2-7|TRBV11-2|few|TRBD1
TGTGCCAGCACCCCTCAGCGACAGGGAAGCGAGCAGTACTTC
CASTPQRQGSEQYF
>TRBJ2-7|TRBV28|few|.
TGTGCCAGCAGACCCCGGGGAGTCCCCTACGAGCAGTACTTC
CASRPRGVPYEQYF
>TRBJ2-5|TRBV15|.|.
TGTGCCACCAGCAGACCGACAGGTTATGGTGAGCAAGAGACCCAGTACTTC
CATSRPTGYGEQETQYF
>TRBJ1-6|TRBV28|few|.
TGTGCCAGCAGTTTAAGGGCGGCAGTACTCGATGGTTCACCCCTCCACTTT
CASSLRAAVLDGSPLHF
>TRBJ2-3|TRBV29-1|many|TRBD2
TGCAGCGTTGAAGGGGGCGGGGCGGGAGGCACAGATACGCAGTATTTT
CSVEGGGAGGTDTQYF